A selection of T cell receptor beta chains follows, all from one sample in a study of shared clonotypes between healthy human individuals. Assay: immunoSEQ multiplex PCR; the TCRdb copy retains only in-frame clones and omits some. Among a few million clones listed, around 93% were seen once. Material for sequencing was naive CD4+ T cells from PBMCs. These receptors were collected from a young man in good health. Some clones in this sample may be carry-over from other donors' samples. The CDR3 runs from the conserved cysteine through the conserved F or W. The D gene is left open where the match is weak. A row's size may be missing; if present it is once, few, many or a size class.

CDR3 protein: CASSSYPTYSNQPQHF; CDR3 DNA: TGTGCCAGCAGCTCATATCCGACGTATAGCAATCAGCCCCAGCATTTT; V gene: TRBV7-9; J gene: TRBJ1-5; clone size: -; D gene: -
CDR3 protein: CASSLAGTGKGNQPQHF; CDR3 DNA: TGTGCCAGCAGCTTAGCGGGGACAGGGAAAGGCAATCAGCCCCAGCATTTT; V gene: TRBV7-2; J gene: TRBJ1-5; clone size: -; D gene: TRBD1
CDR3 protein: CASSLGMGVGSGEQYF; CDR3 DNA: TGTGCCAGCAGCTTAGGGATGGGGGTGGGCTCGGGCGAGCAGTACTTC; V gene: TRBV7-9; J gene: TRBJ2-7; clone size: -; D gene: -
CDR3 protein: CASSIHHPYNEQFF; CDR3 DNA: TGTGCCAGTAGTATCCACCACCCCTACAATGAGCAGTTCTTC; V gene: TRBV19; J gene: TRBJ2-1; clone size: -; D gene: -
CDR3 protein: CASSYLTGASEQYF; CDR3 DNA: TGTGCCAGCAGTTACCTAACAGGGGCGAGCGAGCAGTACTTC; V gene: TRBV6-6; J gene: TRBJ2-7; clone size: -; D gene: TRBD1
CDR3 protein: CASSVATSRNNEQFF; CDR3 DNA: TGTGCCAGCAGCGTAGCTACTAGCCGCAACAATGAGCAGTTCTTC; V gene: TRBV9; J gene: TRBJ2-1; clone size: -; D gene: -
CDR3 protein: CASRSNEKLFF; CDR3 DNA: TGTGCCAGCCGGTCTAATGAAAAACTGTTTTTT; V gene: TRBV6-5; J gene: TRBJ1-4; clone size: -; D gene: -
CDR3 protein: CSVERRNTIYF; CDR3 DNA: TGCAGCGTTGAGAGGCGAAACACCATATATTTT; V gene: TRBV29-1; J gene: TRBJ1-3; clone size: -; D gene: -
CDR3 protein: CARSLRLAGAKNIQYF; CDR3 DNA: TGTGCCAGAAGCTTGCGGCTAGCGGGAGCCAAAAACATTCAGTACTTC; V gene: TRBV5-3; J gene: TRBJ2-4; clone size: -; D gene: TRBD2
CDR3 protein: CASSLLLGPNTGELFF; CDR3 DNA: TGCGCCAGCAGCTTGCTTTTGGGGCCGAACACCGGGGAGCTGTTTTTT; V gene: TRBV5-1; J gene: TRBJ2-2; clone size: -; D gene: -
CDR3 protein: CASGTPPGELFF; CDR3 DNA: TGTGCCAGCGGGACCCCCCCTGGGGAGCTGTTTTTT; V gene: TRBV7-3; J gene: TRBJ2-2; clone size: -; D gene: -
CDR3 protein: CASSLEGLGWVEQFF; CDR3 DNA: TGTGCCAGCAGTTTGGAGGGACTGGGGTGGGTTGAGCAGTTCTTC; V gene: TRBV27; J gene: TRBJ2-1; clone size: -; D gene: -
CDR3 protein: CASSVLRGQGDTEAFF; CDR3 DNA: TGTGCCAGCAGTGTATTACGGGGCCAAGGGGACACTGAAGCTTTCTTT; V gene: TRBV6-1; J gene: TRBJ1-1; clone size: once; D gene: -
CDR3 protein: CASSKLGPNTEAFF; CDR3 DNA: TGTGCCAGCAGTAAACTAGGGCCGAACACTGAAGCTTTCTTT; V gene: TRBV6-6; J gene: TRBJ1-1; clone size: once; D gene: -
CDR3 protein: CASSTGWPQHF; CDR3 DNA: TGTGCCAGTAGTACCGGTTGGCCCCAGCATTTT; V gene: TRBV19; J gene: TRBJ1-5; clone size: few; D gene: -
CDR3 protein: CASGWSSANTGELFF; CDR3 DNA: TGTGCCAGCGGGTGGAGTAGCGCGAACACCGGGGAGCTGTTTTTT; V gene: TRBV2; J gene: TRBJ2-2; clone size: -; D gene: -
CDR3 protein: CASSRQGLEAFF; CDR3 DNA: TGTGCCAGCTCTCGTCAGGGTCTAGAAGCTTTCTTT; V gene: TRBV18; J gene: TRBJ1-1; clone size: -; D gene: -
CDR3 protein: CASRRAGTGDNYGYTF; CDR3 DNA: TGTGCCAGCAGACGAGCCGGGACAGGGGATAACTATGGCTACACCTTC; V gene: TRBV13; J gene: TRBJ1-2; clone size: -; D gene: TRBD1
CDR3 protein: CANGQGDSPLHF; CDR3 DNA: TGTGCCAATGGACAGGGTGATTCACCCCTCCACTTT; V gene: TRBV6-1; J gene: TRBJ1-6; clone size: -; D gene: TRBD1
CDR3 protein: CASSPDSRNQPQHF; CDR3 DNA: TGTGCCAGCTCACCCGACAGTCGCAATCAGCCCCAGCATTTT; V gene: TRBV18; J gene: TRBJ1-5; clone size: few; D gene: -
CDR3 protein: CASSYKGGTGELFF; CDR3 DNA: TGTGCCAGCAGTTACAAGGGCGGCACCGGGGAGCTGTTTTTT; V gene: TRBV6-5; J gene: TRBJ2-2; clone size: -; D gene: -
CDR3 protein: CASTGGTSGSYEQYF; CDR3 DNA: TGTGCCTCCACTGGGGGGACTAGCGGGTCCTACGAGCAGTACTTC; V gene: TRBV30; J gene: TRBJ2-7; clone size: once; D gene: TRBD2
CDR3 protein: CASSEHGQGSSYEQYF; CDR3 DNA: TGTGCCAGCAGTGAACACGGACAGGGGTCGTCCTACGAGCAGTACTTC; V gene: TRBV6-1; J gene: TRBJ2-7; clone size: -; D gene: TRBD1
CDR3 protein: CASSLALGTTYTDTQYF; CDR3 DNA: TGTGCCAGCAGCTTAGCGCTCGGGACAACCTACACAGATACGCAGTATTTT; V gene: TRBV7-2; J gene: TRBJ2-3; clone size: -; D gene: -
CDR3 protein: CASSPARAGGFAQYF; CDR3 DNA: TGTGCCAGCAGCCCAGCTCGGGCGGGGGGCTTTGCGCAGTATTTT; V gene: TRBV7-2; J gene: TRBJ2-3; clone size: -; D gene: TRBD2
CDR3 protein: CATSRDHRDNEQFF; CDR3 DNA: TGTGCCACCAGCAGAGATCACCGGGACAATGAGCAGTTCTTC; V gene: TRBV15; J gene: TRBJ2-1; clone size: -; D gene: -
CDR3 protein: CASSTRDLKGDTQYF; CDR3 DNA: TGTGCCAGCAGCACCCGGGACCTAAAGGGTGATACGCAGTATTTT; V gene: TRBV7-9; J gene: TRBJ2-3; clone size: -; D gene: -
CDR3 protein: CASSLWLRGSTNEKLFF; CDR3 DNA: TGTGCCAGCAGTTTATGGTTGCGGGGCTCCACTAATGAAAAACTGTTTTTT; V gene: TRBV28; J gene: TRBJ1-4; clone size: -; D gene: -
CDR3 protein: CASSRDSNTGELFF; CDR3 DNA: TGCGCCAGCAGTAGGGACTCGAACACCGGGGAGCTGTTTTTT; V gene: TRBV10-1; J gene: TRBJ2-2; clone size: -; D gene: -
CDR3 protein: CASSPETSAPPDTQYF; CDR3 DNA: TGTGCCAGCTCGCCCGAGACTAGCGCCCCGCCCGATACGCAGTATTTT; V gene: TRBV18; J gene: TRBJ2-3; clone size: once; D gene: TRBD2
CDR3 protein: CASVGSGRMRYEQYF; CDR3 DNA: TGTGCCAGCGTCGGTAGCGGGAGAATGAGGTACGAGCAGTACTTC; V gene: TRBV6-5; J gene: TRBJ2-7; clone size: -; D gene: TRBD2
CDR3 protein: CACRVPGWNEQFF; CDR3 DNA: TGTGCCTGCCGGGTCCCCGGGTGGAATGAGCAGTTCTTC; V gene: TRBV30; J gene: TRBJ2-1; clone size: few; D gene: -
CDR3 protein: CASSQPGTGNEKLFF; CDR3 DNA: TGCGCCAGCAGCCAGCCCGGGACAGGGAATGAAAAACTGTTTTTT; V gene: TRBV4-1; J gene: TRBJ1-4; clone size: once; D gene: TRBD1
CDR3 protein: CSVDFRAGTEAFF; CDR3 DNA: TGCAGCGTTGATTTCCGGGCTGGGACTGAAGCTTTCTTT; V gene: TRBV29-1; J gene: TRBJ1-1; clone size: -; D gene: -
CDR3 protein: CASSTYKVQDDQPQHF; CDR3 DNA: TGTGCCAGTAGTACCTATAAGGTACAGGACGATCAGCCCCAGCATTTT; V gene: TRBV19; J gene: TRBJ1-5; clone size: -; D gene: -
CDR3 protein: CAWSVPRGHTEAFF; CDR3 DNA: TGTGCCTGGAGTGTACCGAGGGGTCACACTGAAGCTTTCTTT; V gene: TRBV30; J gene: TRBJ1-1; clone size: -; D gene: -
CDR3 protein: CASSPIGGANYGYTF; CDR3 DNA: TGTGCCAGCTCACCTATAGGAGGGGCTAACTATGGCTACACCTTC; V gene: TRBV18; J gene: TRBJ1-2; clone size: -; D gene: -
CDR3 protein: CASSLYGGSSYNEQFF; CDR3 DNA: TGTGCCAGCAGTTTATATGGCGGAAGCTCCTACAATGAGCAGTTCTTC; V gene: TRBV28; J gene: TRBJ2-1; clone size: -; D gene: -
CDR3 protein: CASSSGGRDTQYF; CDR3 DNA: TGTGCCAGCAGTTCCGGAGGACGAGATACGCAGTATTTT; V gene: TRBV25-1; J gene: TRBJ2-3; clone size: -; D gene: -
CDR3 protein: CASSPTGGDIQYF; CDR3 DNA: TGTGCCAGCAGTCCCACGGGGGGTGACATTCAGTACTTC; V gene: TRBV7-9; J gene: TRBJ2-4; clone size: -; D gene: TRBD2
CDR3 protein: CATSRDIGDNEQFF; CDR3 DNA: TGTGCCACCAGCAGAGATATAGGGGACAATGAGCAGTTCTTC; V gene: TRBV15; J gene: TRBJ2-1; clone size: -; D gene: -
CDR3 protein: CASSYDTGQIYGYTF; CDR3 DNA: TGTGCCAGCAGTTACGATACGGGACAGATATATGGCTACACCTTC; V gene: TRBV6-6; J gene: TRBJ1-2; clone size: -; D gene: TRBD1
CDR3 protein: CASSLRQGLFQETQYF; CDR3 DNA: TGCGCCAGCAGCTTAAGACAGGGATTGTTCCAAGAGACCCAGTACTTC; V gene: TRBV5-1; J gene: TRBJ2-5; clone size: -; D gene: TRBD1
CDR3 protein: CASSLVPSGELFF; CDR3 DNA: TGTGCCAGCAGCTTAGTACCATCCGGAGAGCTGTTTTTT; V gene: TRBV11-2; J gene: TRBJ2-2; clone size: -; D gene: -
CDR3 protein: CASRGQGTSGANVLTF; CDR3 DNA: TGTGCCAGCAGGGGACAGGGGACCTCTGGGGCCAACGTCCTGACTTTC; V gene: TRBV5-6; J gene: TRBJ2-6; clone size: -; D gene: TRBD1
CDR3 protein: CSVSSSLVGNTIYF; CDR3 DNA: TGCAGCGTTTCCTCCTCACTGGTTGGAAACACCATATATTTT; V gene: TRBV29-1; J gene: TRBJ1-3; clone size: -; D gene: -
CDR3 protein: CASSLVPDTEAFF; CDR3 DNA: TGCGCCAGCAGCTTGGTTCCAGACACTGAAGCTTTCTTT; V gene: TRBV5-1; J gene: TRBJ1-1; clone size: -; D gene: -
CDR3 protein: CASSQLNQPQHF; CDR3 DNA: TGTGCCAGCAGCCAACTGAATCAGCCCCAGCATTTT; V gene: TRBV13; J gene: TRBJ1-5; clone size: -; D gene: -
CDR3 protein: CATAGTGLSWQYF; CDR3 DNA: TGTGCCACCGCCGGGACAGGTCTGTCGTGGCAGTACTTC; V gene: TRBV10-3; J gene: TRBJ2-7; clone size: -; D gene: TRBD1
CDR3 protein: CASSFTSASHYEQYF; CDR3 DNA: TGCGCCAGCAGCTTTACTAGCGCCTCCCACTACGAGCAGTACTTC; V gene: TRBV5-1; J gene: TRBJ2-7; clone size: -; D gene: TRBD2
CDR3 protein: CASSLNKYNEQFF; CDR3 DNA: TGTGCCAGCAGCTTGAACAAGTACAATGAGCAGTTCTTC; V gene: TRBV7-3; J gene: TRBJ2-1; clone size: -; D gene: -
CDR3 protein: CASIPVGTEAFF; CDR3 DNA: TGTGCCAGCATCCCGGTGGGCACTGAAGCTTTCTTT; V gene: TRBV6-1; J gene: TRBJ1-1; clone size: -; D gene: -
CDR3 protein: CASSLAASTDTQYF; CDR3 DNA: TGTGCCAGTAGTCTAGCGGCTAGCACAGATACGCAGTATTTT; V gene: TRBV19; J gene: TRBJ2-3; clone size: -; D gene: TRBD2
CDR3 protein: CASSLGTSSNQPQHF; CDR3 DNA: TGTGCCAGCTCACTCGGGACGAGTAGCAATCAGCCCCAGCATTTT; V gene: TRBV18; J gene: TRBJ1-5; clone size: -; D gene: -